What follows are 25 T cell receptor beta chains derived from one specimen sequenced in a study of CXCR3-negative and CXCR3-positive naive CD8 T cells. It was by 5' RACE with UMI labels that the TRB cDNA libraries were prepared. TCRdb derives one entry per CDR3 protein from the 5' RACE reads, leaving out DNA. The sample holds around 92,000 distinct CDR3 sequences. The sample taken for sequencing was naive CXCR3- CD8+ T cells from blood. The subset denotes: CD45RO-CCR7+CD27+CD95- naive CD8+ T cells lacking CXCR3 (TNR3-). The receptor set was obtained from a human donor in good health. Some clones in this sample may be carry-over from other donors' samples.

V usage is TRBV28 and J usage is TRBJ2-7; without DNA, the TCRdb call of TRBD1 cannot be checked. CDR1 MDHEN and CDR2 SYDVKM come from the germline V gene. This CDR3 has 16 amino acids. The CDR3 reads CASSLAGAGASYEQYF.

This CDR3 reads CASKPPGDLSYEQYF. The chain is built from TRBV12-3 or TRBV12-4 and TRBJ2-7; TCRdb's assignment of TRBD1 cannot be checked, as there is no DNA. The CDR3 spans 15 residues.

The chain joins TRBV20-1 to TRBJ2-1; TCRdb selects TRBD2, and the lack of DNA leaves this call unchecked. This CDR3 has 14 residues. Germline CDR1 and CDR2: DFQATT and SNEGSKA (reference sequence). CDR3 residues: CSASLREVYGEQFF.

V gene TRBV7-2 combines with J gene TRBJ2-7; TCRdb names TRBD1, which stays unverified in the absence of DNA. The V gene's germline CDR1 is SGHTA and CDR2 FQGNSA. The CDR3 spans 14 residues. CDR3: CASSYVPGGHEQYF.

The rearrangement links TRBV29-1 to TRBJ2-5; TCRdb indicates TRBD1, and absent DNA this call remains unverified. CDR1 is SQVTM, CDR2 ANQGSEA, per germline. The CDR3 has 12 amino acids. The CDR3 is CSVFDREETQYF.

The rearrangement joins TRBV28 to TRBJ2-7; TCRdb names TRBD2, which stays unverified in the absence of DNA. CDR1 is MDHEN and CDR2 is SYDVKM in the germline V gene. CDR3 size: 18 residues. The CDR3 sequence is CASSFDTASSRGSYEQYF.

CDR3 sequence reads: CASSFPGTNYNEQFF. This chain joins TRBV7-2 and TRBJ2-1; TCRdb proposes TRBD2, but this gene call is untestable without DNA. Germline V gene sequence: CDR1 SGHTA, CDR2 FQGNSA. This CDR3 is built from 15 residues.

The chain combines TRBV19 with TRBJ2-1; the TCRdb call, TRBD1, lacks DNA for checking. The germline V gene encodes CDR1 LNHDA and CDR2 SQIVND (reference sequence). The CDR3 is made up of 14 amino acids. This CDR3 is CASTPASSYNEQFF.

The CDR3 reads CASMPAGGDSPLHF. The chain carries TRBV27 and TRBJ1-6; the TCRdb D gene call, TRBD1, has no DNA to confirm it. The CDR3 runs to 14 residues. Germline CDR1 and CDR2: MNHEY and SMNVEV (reference sequence).

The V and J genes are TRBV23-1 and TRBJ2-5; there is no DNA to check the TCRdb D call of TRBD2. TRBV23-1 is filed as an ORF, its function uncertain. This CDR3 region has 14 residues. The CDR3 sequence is CASSQRGRQETQYF.

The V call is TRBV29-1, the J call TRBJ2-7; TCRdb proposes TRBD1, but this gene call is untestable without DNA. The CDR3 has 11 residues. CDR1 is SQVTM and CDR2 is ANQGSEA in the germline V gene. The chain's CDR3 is CSVSQGVEQYF.

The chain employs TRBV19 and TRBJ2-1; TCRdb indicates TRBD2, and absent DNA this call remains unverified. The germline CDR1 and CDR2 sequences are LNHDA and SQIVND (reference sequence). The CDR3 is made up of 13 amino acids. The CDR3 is CASGAPPYNEQFF.

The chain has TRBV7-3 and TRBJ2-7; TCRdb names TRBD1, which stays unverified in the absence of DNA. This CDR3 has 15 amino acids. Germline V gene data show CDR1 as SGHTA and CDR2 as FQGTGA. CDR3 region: CASSSPGEGSYEQYF.

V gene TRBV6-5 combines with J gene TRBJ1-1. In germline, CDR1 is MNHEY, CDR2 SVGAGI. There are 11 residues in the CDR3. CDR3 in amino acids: CASSYSGEAFF.

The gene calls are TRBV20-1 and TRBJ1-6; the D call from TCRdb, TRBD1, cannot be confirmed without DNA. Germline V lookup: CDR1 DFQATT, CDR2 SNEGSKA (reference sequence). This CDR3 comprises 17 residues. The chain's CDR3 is CSARVIQGFPYNSPLHF.

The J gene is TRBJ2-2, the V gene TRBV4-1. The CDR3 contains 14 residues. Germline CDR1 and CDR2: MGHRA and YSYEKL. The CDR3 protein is CASSLGLNTGELFF.

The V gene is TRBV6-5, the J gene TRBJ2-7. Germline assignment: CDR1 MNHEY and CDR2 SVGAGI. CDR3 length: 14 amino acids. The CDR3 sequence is CASSHLDSTYEQYF.

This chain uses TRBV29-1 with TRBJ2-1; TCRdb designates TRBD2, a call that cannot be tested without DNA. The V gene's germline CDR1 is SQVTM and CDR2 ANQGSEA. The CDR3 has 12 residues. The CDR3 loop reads CSFRLAGDEQFF.

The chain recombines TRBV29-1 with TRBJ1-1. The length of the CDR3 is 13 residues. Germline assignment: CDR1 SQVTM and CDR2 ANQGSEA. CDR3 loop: CSVEVVGNTEAFF.

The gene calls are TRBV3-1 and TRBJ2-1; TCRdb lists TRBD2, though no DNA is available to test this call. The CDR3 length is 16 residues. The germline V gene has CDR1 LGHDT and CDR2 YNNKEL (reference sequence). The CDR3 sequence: CASSQDLEAGYNEQFF.

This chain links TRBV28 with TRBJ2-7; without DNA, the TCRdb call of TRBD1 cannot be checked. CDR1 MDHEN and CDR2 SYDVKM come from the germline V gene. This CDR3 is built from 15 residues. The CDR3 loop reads CASSFRGLRYHEQYF.

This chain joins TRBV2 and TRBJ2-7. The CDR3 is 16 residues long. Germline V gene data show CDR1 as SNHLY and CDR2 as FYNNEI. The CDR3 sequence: CASSEARTGGFDEQYF.

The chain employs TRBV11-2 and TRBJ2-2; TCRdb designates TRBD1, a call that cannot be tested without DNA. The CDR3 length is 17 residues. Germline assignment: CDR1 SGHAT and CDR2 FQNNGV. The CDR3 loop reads CASSRPGTGMHTGELFF.

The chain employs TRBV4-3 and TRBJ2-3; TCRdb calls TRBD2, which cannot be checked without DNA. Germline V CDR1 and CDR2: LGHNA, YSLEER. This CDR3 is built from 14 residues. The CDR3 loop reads CASSTSYGEDTQYF.

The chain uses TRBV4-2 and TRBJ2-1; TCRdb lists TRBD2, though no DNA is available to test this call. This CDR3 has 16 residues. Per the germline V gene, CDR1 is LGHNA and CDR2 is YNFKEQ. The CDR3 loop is CASSQVSAGGVNEQFF.